The 13 T cell receptor beta chains below come from one sample, sequenced in a study of T cells in Graves' hyperthyroidism and ophthalmopathy. The TCR beta CDR3 regions underwent amplification using RNA transcripts as the source. Researchers ran a first-round RT-PCR on the TCR CDR3 using the HTBI primer set. Via MiXCR, TCRdb re-called the multiplex PCR reads, giving one row per CDR3 protein. The table has fewer than 650,000 distinct CDR3 sequences, 12% to 15% seen once. Sequencing was carried out using blood. These receptors were collected from a woman between 18 and 29 years old with Graves' ophthalmopathy.

This clonotype was detected a few times. This CDR3 reads CASSLVRGIDETQYF. CDR3 nucleotide sequence: TGCGCCAGCAGCTTGGTGCGGGGTATCGACGAGACCCAGTACTTC. V is TRBV5-1 and J is TRBJ2-5; tentative D call: TRBD2 (6 bases). This CDR3 is built from 15 residues. The V and J ends lost 0 bases and 5 bases respectively, with 14 bases between them. The germline CDR1 and CDR2 sequences are SGHRS and YFSETQ.

This clonotype was detected only a few times. This sequence joins TRBV7-9 and TRBJ2-2; TRBD2 is a possible D gene (6 bases). CDR1 and CDR2 (germline): SEHNR, FQNEAQ (reference sequence). The CDR3 has 16 amino acids. The V and J ends lost 7 bases and 0 bases respectively, with 15 bases between them. CDR3 nucleotides: TGTGCCAGCACCCTGGAGGGCGGAACGAACACCGGGGAGCTGTTTTTT. Encoded protein: CASTLEGGTNTGELFF.

Ten or more counts support this clonotype. This sequence joins TRBV7-2 and TRBJ2-4; 11 bases align to TRBD2. The V and J ends lost 2 bases and 5 bases, in that order; junction bases with no gene match: 5. CDR3 size: 16 residues. Germline assignment: CDR1 SGHTA and CDR2 FQGNSA. The DNA of the CDR3 is TGTGCCAGCAGCTTAACCCTAGCGGGAGGCCAAAACATTCAGTACTTC. Translated, it gives CASSLTLAGGQNIQYF.

This clonotype has a count of ten or more. The J gene is TRBJ1-1, the V gene TRBV12-3 or TRBV12-4; D ambiguous. The CDR3 sequence is 15 residues long. With 8 bases removed from V and 7 bases from J, the gap between germline ends came to 23 bases. The CDR3 loop reads CASSPVGRWSHEAFF. As DNA, the CDR3 is TGTGCCAGCTCCCCAGTTGGGCGTTGGTCGCATGAAGCTTTCTTT.

This clonotype was seen ten or more times. The chain uses TRBV12-3 or TRBV12-4 and TRBJ2-5; possible D gene TRBD1, 5 bases. The CDR3 loop spans 13 amino acids. V was cut by 2 bases and J by 10 bases, with 14 bases left in between. The CDR3 loop is CASSLSGQSGQYF. The CDR3 DNA reads as TGTGCCAGCAGTTTATCCGGACAATCGGGCCAGTACTTC.

The rearrangement uses TRBV6-5 and TRBJ2-3; D perhaps matches TRBD2 (6 bases). The V end was cut by 0 bases, the J end by 6 bases, with 13 bases between. Germline V gene lookup returns CDR1 MNHEY and CDR2 SVGAGI. The CDR3 loop spans 15 amino acids. The CDR3 loop is CASSYSQGGGDTQYF. CDR3 nucleotide sequence: TGTGCCAGCAGTTACTCCCAGGGAGGAGGCGATACGCAGTATTTT.

A note on this clonotype: A junction end diverges from the germline sequence, so it may reflect a read error. This chain connects TRBV14 to TRBJ2-5; possible D gene TRBD2, 5 bases. The CDR3 sequence is 15 residues long. Germline V gene data show CDR1 as SGHDN and CDR2 as FVKESK. The CDR3, as DNA: TGTACCAGCAGCCCCCTGGAGAGGGCCCAAGAGACCCAGTACTTC. It is translated as CTSSPLERAQETQYF.

The chain couples TRBV9 to TRBJ2-1; 9 bases map to TRBD2. Germline loops: CDR1 SGDLS, CDR2 YYNGEE. V lost 4 bases and J lost 4; bases outside the gene matches: 9. The CDR3 loop spans 16 amino acids. CDR3 in amino acids: CASSPVAGVAYNEQFF. Here the CDR3 DNA reads TGTGCCAGCAGCCCCGTAGCGGGAGTAGCGTACAATGAGCAGTTCTTC. Full variable domain (remainder filled in from reference TRBV9 and TRBJ2-1): DSGVTQTPKHLITATGQRVTLRCSPRSGDLSVYWYQQSLDQGLQFLIQYYNGEERAKGNILERFSAQQFPDLHSELNLSSLELGDSALYFCASSPVAGVAYNEQFFGPGTRLTVL.

The sample holds a few counts of this clonotype. The rearrangement joins TRBV5-1 to TRBJ2-1; possibly TRBD1 for D (6 bases). The V and J ends lost 2 bases and 15 bases respectively, with 12 bases between them. Germline V lookup: CDR1 SGHRS, CDR2 YFSETQ. The length of the CDR3 is 11 residues. The CDR3 sequence: CASSLGGSRFF. The CDR3 DNA follows: TGCGCCAGCAGCTTAGGGGGTTCACGGTTCTTC.

This rearrangement joins TRBV10-2 to TRBJ1-3; no clear D gene. CDR3 length: 16 residues. The germline CDR1 and CDR2 sequences are WSHSY and SAAADI. V lost 5 bases to trimming and J lost 1 base, with 15 bases between them. CDR3 protein: CASSKRGAQSGNTIYF. CDR3 sequence (DNA): TGCGCCAGCAGTAAACGGGGAGCCCAGTCTGGAAACACCATATATTTT.

This clonotype was seen ten or more times. The chain uses TRBV27 and TRBJ1-5; a possible D gene is TRBD1 (6 bases). Trimming pared 0 bases from V and 4 bases from J, leaving 16 bases between. Germline CDR1 reads MNHEY; CDR2 reads SMNVEV (reference sequence). This CDR3 is built from 17 residues. The CDR3 DNA follows: TGTGCCAGCAGTTTATCGACGGTCGCGGGGGCAAATCAGCCCCAGCATTTT. Amino acids: CASSLSTVAGANQPQHF.

In its sample, this clonotype was seen many times. The V gene is TRBV4-3, the J gene TRBJ2-7; TRBD2 matches at 8 bases. The trim removed 0 bases at V and 6 bases at J, leaving 7 bases unmatched. CDR3 length: 15 amino acids. Germline loops: CDR1 LGHNA, CDR2 YSLEER. The CDR3 bases are TGCGCCAGCAGCCAAGATGTCTCTAGCGGGTCCGAGCAGTACTTC. Its protein product is CASSQDVSSGSEQYF.

Ten or more counts support this clonotype. The V and J genes are TRBV4-1 and TRBJ1-1; no definite D call. There are 15 residues in the CDR3. The germline gives CDR1 MGHRA, CDR2 YSYEKL. Trimming cost V 4 bases and J 0 bases, with 12 bases left between them. In DNA, the CDR3 is TGCGCCAGCAGCCCCATGCCGGGCCTGAACACTGAAGCTTTCTTT. It encodes CASSPMPGLNTEAFF.